The 6 T cell receptor beta chains in this list originate from one sample, sequenced in a study of blood T cells in healthy people across ages. For the second PCR, which ran for roughly 6 to 11 cycles, a sample-barcoded 5' primer and a J-beta primer mix were used. TCRdb called the 5' RACE reads again in MiXCR, with one record for every CDR3 protein. The sample lists some 1.7 million distinct CDR3 sequences; roughly 30% were seen once. The sequenced material came from blood. These receptors were taken from a woman younger than 45 in good health.

This chain uses TRBV6-5 with TRBJ1-2; D might be TRBD1 (6 bases). The germline V and J ends were trimmed by 6 bases and 4 bases, with 18 bases remaining between them. Germline lookup yields CDR1 MNHEY and CDR2 SVGAGI. This CDR3 has 15 amino acids. The DNA of the CDR3 is TGTGCCAGCAGGCCCCGACAGGAATCCCGCTATGGCTACACCTTC. Its translation: CASRPRQESRYGYTF.

Points on this clonotype: A single base separates this from a much larger clone, so it may be a read error. The chain employs TRBV7-9 and TRBJ2-5, with 10 nucleotides matching TRBD2. The germline CDR1 and CDR2 sequences are SEHNR and FQNEAQ (reference sequence). J lost 13 bases, V lost 2 bases, and 13 bases had no gene match. This CDR3 is 15 amino acids long. CDR3 amino acids: CASSLKALAGDERYF. The CDR3 DNA sequence: TGTGCCAGCAGCTTAAAGGCGCTAGCGGGAGACGAGCGGTACTTC.

There are a few counts of this clonotype. The chain carries TRBV20-1 and TRBJ2-7, with D possibly matching TRBD2 (6 bases). The germline CDR1 and CDR2 sequences are DFQATT and SNEGSKA (reference sequence). V lost 1 base and J lost 3, with 13 bases in between. This CDR3 is built from 14 residues. The DNA for the CDR3 is TGCAGTGCTAGAGCGGGAGTCGGCTTCTACGAGCAGTACTTC. Translating gives CSARAGVGFYEQYF.

About this clonotype itself: One end of the junction fails to match germline, which may point to a read error. The chain couples TRBV29-1 to TRBJ2-1; D remains unclear. The germline V gene has CDR1 SQVTM and CDR2 ANQGSEA. The CDR3 spans 12 residues. The chain's CDR3 is CSVLENDNGQFF. As DNA, the CDR3 is TGCAGCGTGCTAGAAAATGACAATGGGCAGTTCTTC.

CDR3 protein: CASSPGPQAETQYF. In DNA form, the CDR3 reads TGTGCCAGCAGTCCCGGGCCCCAGGCAGAGACCCAGTACTTC. The chain links TRBV6-6 to TRBJ2-7; D remains ambiguous. The DNA end is a closer match to TRBJ2-5, so the J assignment may be wrong. The CDR3 has 14 residues. Germline CDR1 and CDR2: MNHNY and SVGAGI (reference sequence).

The chain recombines TRBV5-1 with TRBJ1-6; 7 bases align to TRBD1. Germline V lookup: CDR1 SGHRS, CDR2 YFSETQ. This CDR3 has 15 residues. Trimming took 4 bases from V and 6 from J; bases not matched to a gene: 7. DNA of the CDR3: TGCGCCAGCAGCCAGAGACAGGGTTCTAATTCACCCCTCCACTTT. Protein sequence: CASSQRQGSNSPLHF.